This passage covers 32 T cell receptor beta chains from one sample sequenced in a study of Graves' ophthalmopathy and Graves' hyperthyroidism. Amplification of the TCR beta CDR3 regions used RNA transcripts (as template). First-round RT-PCR with HTBI primers preceded a second-round multiplex PCR. TCRdb called the multiplex PCR reads again in MiXCR, with one record for every CDR3 protein. This sample carries around 1,200,000 distinct CDR3 sequences, about 36% of them seen once, and the ten largest clones take 11%. Sequenced material: peripheral blood or thyroid tissue (not recorded which). Receptors originate from an adult man with Graves' hyperthyroidism.

This clonotype was observed many times. The rearrangement joins TRBV5-1 to TRBJ2-7; tentatively, D is TRBD1 (6 bases). V was pared by 1 base and J by 6 bases, with 14 bases between. The CDR3 is 14 amino acids. Germline loops: CDR1 SGHRS, CDR2 YFSETQ. The CDR3 loop is CASSLSIKGVEQYF. CDR3 in DNA: TGCGCCAGCAGCTTGAGTATAAAGGGGGTCGAGCAGTACTTC.

This clonotype has ten or more counts. The gene calls are TRBV9 and TRBJ2-5; 10 bases are shared with TRBD2. CDR3 length: 16 residues. V lost 4 bases, J lost 4 bases, and 10 bases stayed unmatched. CDR1 is SGDLS and CDR2 is YYNGEE in the germline V gene. Here the CDR3 DNA reads TGTGCCAGCAGCACGTCAGCGGGGGGGCCAGCAGAGACCCAGTACTTC. Its translation: CASSTSAGGPAETQYF.

Notes on this clonotype: Being one base from a much bigger clone, this may be a read error. The gene calls are TRBV7-8 and TRBJ2-5; TRBD2 is a possible D gene (6 bases). This CDR3 contains 16 residues. The V gene's germline CDR1 is SGHVS and CDR2 FQNEAQ. The V end lost 6 bases, the J end lost 2 bases, and 19 bases lay between the germline ends. CDR3 in amino acids: CASRSIAASRQETQYF. The CDR3, as DNA: TGTGCCAGCAGGAGCATAGCGGCCAGCAGACAAGAGACCCAGTACTTC.

This clonotype was counted a few times. V and J are TRBV30 and TRBJ1-5; TRBD1 is a possible D gene (5 bases). The germline V gene has CDR1 GTSNPN and CDR2 SVGIG (reference sequence). Trimming shortened V by 4 bases and J by 6 bases, and 16 bases separated the two germline ends. The CDR3 has 14 residues. The CDR3 DNA is TGTGCCTGGACCAGCGGGGACGGTGGTCAGCCCCAGCATTTT. Translation gives CAWTSGDGGQPQHF.

The chain employs TRBV19 and TRBJ1-1; a weak D match, TRBD1 (5 bases). The J call may be in error: the DNA end matches TRBJ2-1 better. Germline CDR1 is LNHDA and CDR2 is SQIVND (reference sequence). The CDR3 has 11 amino acids. CDR3 in amino acids: CASSIRGEQFF. In DNA, the CDR3 is TGTGCCAGTAGTATTAGGGGTGAGCAGTTCTTC.

Details on this clonotype: A single base separates this from a much larger clone, so it may be a read error. The chain links TRBV20-1 to TRBJ1-1; the D is unclear. The germline V and J ends were trimmed by 5 bases and 7 bases, with 20 bases remaining between them. CDR3 length equals 14 residues. CDR1 is DFQATT and CDR2 is SNEGSKA in the germline V gene (reference sequence). The CDR3 region has the DNA TGCAGTGCTGGGATCCCAAATGAGGCTGGTGAAGCTTTCTTT. The encoded protein is CSAGIPNEAGEAFF.

This clonotype was found many times. The V and J genes are TRBV29-1 and TRBJ1-2; the match to TRBD1 covers 11 bases. V lost 6 bases to trimming and J lost 13 bases; unmatched junction nucleotides: 10. From germline, CDR1 is SQVTM and CDR2 ANQGSEA. CDR3 length: 12 residues. The CDR3 sequence is CSVTGTGGSSTF. The DNA for the CDR3 is TGCAGCGTCACCGGGACAGGGGGGAGTAGCACCTTC.

There are a few counts of this clonotype. This sequence joins TRBV29-1 and TRBJ1-1, with D unclear. V lost 6 bases and J lost 1, with 9 bases in between. This CDR3 spans 12 amino acids. The V gene's germline CDR1 is SQVTM and CDR2 ANQGSEA. The CDR3 reads CSVGEGNTEAFF. The CDR3 DNA follows: TGCAGCGTCGGGGAGGGGAACACTGAAGCTTTCTTT.

This clonotype has ten or more counts. The CDR3 DNA sequence: TGTGCCAGTAGTTCGGGGGGGGTCAATCAGCCCCAGCATTTT. Residues: CASSSGGVNQPQHF. This chain uses TRBV19 with TRBJ1-5; D is perhaps TRBD1 (5 bases). Germline V gene lookup returns CDR1 LNHDA and CDR2 SQIVND (reference sequence). The CDR3 runs 14 residues. Trimming removed 5 bases at V and 3 bases at J, with 11 bases between.

This clonotype was seen a few times. V and J are TRBV27 and TRBJ2-5; D is possibly TRBD2 (6 bases). V was shortened by 0 bases and J by 3 bases, with 8 bases between the two germline ends. The germline gives CDR1 MNHEY, CDR2 SMNVEV (reference sequence). This CDR3 is built from 14 residues. CDR3 coding DNA: TGTGCCAGCAGTTTATCGTTAGCGGAAGAGACCCAGTACTTC. It yields the protein CASSLSLAEETQYF.

The chain carries TRBV7-6 and TRBJ1-5, with 7 nucleotides matching TRBD1. From germline, CDR1 is SGHVS and CDR2 FNYEAQ. Unmatched junction bases numbered 14, after V lost 5 bases and J lost 7 bases. The CDR3 has 16 amino acids. The CDR3 loop is CASSRGRGQAEQPQHF. CDR3 bases: TGTGCCAGCAGCCGTGGGAGGGGGCAAGCTGAACAGCCCCAGCATTTT.

The V call is TRBV18, the J call TRBJ1-1, with 8 nucleotides matching TRBD1. This CDR3 spans 14 amino acids. V dropped 6 bases and J dropped 5; count of bases not matched to a gene: 8. Germline loops: CDR1 KGHSH, CDR2 LQKENI. CDR3 amino acids: CASSPMTGVTEAFF. For the CDR3, the DNA is TGTGCCAGCTCCCCGATGACAGGGGTTACTGAAGCTTTCTTT.

The chain joins TRBV19 to TRBJ1-5; D remains unclear. V was cut by 2 bases and J by 0 bases, with 8 bases left in between. The CDR3 length is 15 residues. From germline, CDR1 is LNHDA and CDR2 SQIVND (reference sequence). CDR3 bases: TGTGCCAGTAGTATAAAGGGTGATAGCAATCAGCCCCAGCATTTT. This encodes CASSIKGDSNQPQHF.

The sample holds many counts of this clonotype. This sequence joins TRBV5-1 and TRBJ1-4, with TRBD1 matching 8 bases. The germline V gene has CDR1 SGHRS and CDR2 YFSETQ. The CDR3 is 14 amino acids. V was pared by 1 base and J by 6 bases, with 2 bases of the junction left unmatched. The CDR3 spells CASSLSGGDEKLFF. For the CDR3, the DNA is TGCGCCAGCAGCTTGTCAGGGGGCGATGAAAAACTGTTTTTT.

This clonotype was observed many times. The chain is built from TRBV10-2 and TRBJ2-7; TRBD2 is a possible D gene (6 bases). Looked up from germline, CDR1 is WSHSY and CDR2 is SAAADI. V shed 6 bases and J shed 6 bases, with 18 bases lying between them. The CDR3 is 14 residues long. The CDR3 coding sequence is TGCGCCAGCAGGACGGAGGGTGGGGTAAGCGAGCAGTACTTC. Its translation is CASRTEGGVSEQYF.

This clonotype occurred many times. J is TRBJ1-5 and V is TRBV6-5; TRBD1 aligns across 10 bases. The V segment lost 5 bases and the J segment 4 bases; nucleotides outside the gene matches: 11. This CDR3 has 17 residues. Per germline, CDR1 MNHEY and CDR2 SVGAGI. CDR3 loop: CASSEPGQGIRNQPQHF. CDR3 nucleotide sequence: TGTGCCAGCAGTGAGCCGGGACAGGGGATCAGGAATCAGCCCCAGCATTTT.

This clonotype was observed at least ten times. This sequence joins TRBV5-6 and TRBJ1-4; possible D gene TRBD1, 5 bases. Germline CDR1 and CDR2: SGHDT and YYEEEE. Trimming stripped 3 bases from V and 3 bases from J, with 12 bases between. The CDR3 sequence is 15 residues long. This chain's CDR3 is CASSSEGYSNEKLFF. In nucleotides, the CDR3 is TGTGCCAGCAGCTCGGAGGGGTATTCTAATGAAAAACTGTTTTTT.

This clonotype was found a few times. V usage is TRBV12-3 or TRBV12-4 and J usage is TRBJ2-7, with 7 bases lining up with TRBD1. V lost 2 bases, J lost 2 bases, and 12 bases stayed unmatched. The length of the CDR3 is 17 residues. CDR3 bases: TGTGCCAGCAGTTTATATCGTCGGCAGGGGGTTACCTACGAGCAGTACTTC. It translates to CASSLYRRQGVTYEQYF.

This clonotype was counted once. This chain connects TRBV29-1 to TRBJ1-1; possibly TRBD1 for D (5 bases). Germline V gene sequence: CDR1 SQVTM, CDR2 ANQGSEA. This CDR3 has 11 residues. The CDR3 sequence is CSYGAGRHAFF. In nucleotides, the CDR3 is TGCAGTTACGGGGCAGGGAGACACGCTTTCTTT.

This clonotype has a handful of counts. This chain joins TRBV5-4 and TRBJ2-7; D call uncertain. Germline V gene data show CDR1 as SGHNT and CDR2 as YYREEE (reference sequence). V was cut by 3 bases and J by 0 bases, with 19 bases left in between. The CDR3 covers 17 residues. Written as DNA, the CDR3 is TGTGCCAGCAGCTCAGAGGCCAGGTTATCTAGCTCCTACGAGCAGTACTTC. The encoded protein is CASSSEARLSSSYEQYF.

The V and J genes are TRBV7-2 and TRBJ1-1, with 7 nucleotides matching TRBD1. V gave up 7 bases and J gave up 3 bases; unmatched junction bases: 14. Germline values: CDR1 SGHTA, CDR2 FQGNSA. This CDR3 is built from 16 residues. In DNA form, the CDR3 reads TGTGCCAGCACTATTGACAGGGCCCCCCGCGACACTGAAGCTTTCTTT. Protein: CASTIDRAPRDTEAFF.

This clonotype showed up many times. The gene calls are TRBV5-1 and TRBJ1-1, with TRBD1 identical over 7 bases. This CDR3 region has 15 residues. The germline gives CDR1 SGHRS, CDR2 YFSETQ. Trimming cost V 5 bases and J 0 bases; bases outside gene matches: 7. CDR3 in DNA: TGCGCCAGCAGAAACCGACAGGGTTTGAACACTGAAGCTTTCTTT. This codes for CASRNRQGLNTEAFF.

This clonotype is a singleton in its sample. The chain recombines TRBV7-9 with TRBJ2-5, with 8 bases identical to TRBD1. The junction had 15 bases not matched to a gene; V was cut back by 6 bases and J by 6 bases. Germline CDR1 and CDR2: SEHNR and FQNEAQ (reference sequence). The CDR3 totals 16 residues. CDR3 in amino acids: CASSTIKGTGLKTQYF. In DNA, the CDR3 is TGTGCCAGCAGTACCATCAAGGGGACAGGATTGAAGACCCAGTACTTC.

This clonotype was detected only a few times. A read error may produce the germline difference seen at one junction end. The gene calls are TRBV10-3 and TRBJ2-7; TRBD1 agrees at 11 bases. Germline V lookup: CDR1 ENHRY, CDR2 SYGVKD. The CDR3 runs 16 residues. CDR3 in amino acids: CASSLTGTGGAYEQYF. DNA of the CDR3: TGTGCCAGCAGTTTAACCGGGACAGGGGGTGCCTACGAGCAGTACTTC.

On this clonotype: A read error may produce the germline difference seen at one junction end. V gene TRBV2 combines with J gene TRBJ2-2, with 7 bases that match TRBD2. The germline CDR1 and CDR2 sequences are SNHLY and FYNNEI. The CDR3 is 13 amino acids. The CDR3 protein is CTSRLGGAGELFF. Here the CDR3 DNA reads TGTACCAGCAGGCTTGGGGGGGCCGGGGAGCTGTTTTTT.

This clonotype showed up many times. The J gene is TRBJ1-1, the V gene TRBV9, with D possibly matching TRBD1 (5 bases). From germline, CDR1 is SGDLS and CDR2 YYNGEE. This CDR3 has 14 amino acids. Trimming pared 4 bases from V and 3 bases from J, leaving 13 bases between. The CDR3 bases are TGTGCCAGCAGCAAAGAAGGAGGGGACACTGAAGCTTTCTTT. Protein sequence: CASSKEGGDTEAFF.

This clonotype has ten or more counts. The chain links TRBV29-1 to TRBJ2-2, with 10 bases lining up with TRBD1. The CDR3 contains 14 residues. The trim removed 6 bases at V and 3 bases at J, leaving 4 bases unmatched. CDR1 is SQVTM and CDR2 is ANQGSEA in the germline V gene. This CDR3 is CSVTGTGDTGELFF. CDR3 coding DNA: TGCAGCGTGACCGGGACAGGGGACACCGGGGAGCTGTTTTTT.

This clonotype was counted at least ten times. The chain combines TRBV3-1 with TRBJ1-5, with D perhaps matching TRBD1 (6 bases). The V end was cut by 5 bases, the J end by 3 bases, with 14 bases between. The CDR3 is 15 residues long. CDR1 is LGHDT and CDR2 is YNNKEL in the germline V gene (reference sequence). CDR3 nucleotide sequence: TGTGCCAGCAGCTCAAGAGCAGGGGACAATCAGCCCCAGCATTTT. Its protein product is CASSSRAGDNQPQHF.

There are a few counts of this clonotype. This sequence joins TRBV9 and TRBJ2-5; possible D gene TRBD2, 7 bases. The CDR3 totals 14 residues. V was trimmed by 1 base and J by 9 bases, leaving 16 bases between them. Germline CDR1 reads SGDLS; CDR2 reads YYNGEE. The CDR3 spells CASSVSTVGGPQYF. DNA for the CDR3: TGTGCCAGCAGCGTATCAACTGTCGGGGGGCCCCAGTACTTC.

There are a few counts of this clonotype. The chain joins TRBV7-9 to TRBJ1-1; D remains unclear. The CDR3 runs 12 residues. The germline V and J ends were trimmed by 5 bases and 8 bases, with 12 bases remaining between them. Per the germline V gene, CDR1 is SEHNR and CDR2 is FQNEAQ (reference sequence). The CDR3 loop reads CASSPRTEEAFF. CDR3 nucleotide sequence: TGTGCCAGCAGCCCGAGGACGGAAGAAGCTTTCTTT.

With respect to this clonotype: Being one base from a much bigger clone, this may be a read error. The chain joins TRBV5-6 to TRBJ2-2, with 7 bases matching TRBD2. Trimming at V came to 0 bases and at J to 5 bases, leaving 7 bases not matched to a gene. CDR3 length equals 16 residues. Germline loops: CDR1 SGHDT, CDR2 YYEEEE. The CDR3 reads CASSLASGPKTGELFF. CDR3 DNA: TGTGCCAGCAGCTTGGCTAGCGGCCCTAAGACCGGGGAGCTGTTTTTT.

This clonotype appeared many times. This rearrangement joins TRBV9 to TRBJ1-1, with a weak D call TRBD1 (6 bases). The CDR3 has 15 amino acids. Trimming left V 3 bases short and J 4 bases short, with 16 bases between. Germline V gene data show CDR1 as SGDLS and CDR2 as YYNGEE. The CDR3 spells CASSAPLTGSTEAFF. The CDR3 DNA is TGTGCCAGCAGCGCCCCACTTACAGGGAGCACTGAAGCTTTCTTT.